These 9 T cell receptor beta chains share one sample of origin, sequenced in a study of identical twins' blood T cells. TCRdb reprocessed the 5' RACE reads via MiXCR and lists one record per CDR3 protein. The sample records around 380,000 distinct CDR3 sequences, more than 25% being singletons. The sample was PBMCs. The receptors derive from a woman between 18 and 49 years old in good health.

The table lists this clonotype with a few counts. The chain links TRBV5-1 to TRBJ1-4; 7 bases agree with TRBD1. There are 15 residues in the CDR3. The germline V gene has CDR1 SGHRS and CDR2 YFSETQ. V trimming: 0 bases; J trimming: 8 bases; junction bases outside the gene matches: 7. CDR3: CASSLGTGVGEKLFF. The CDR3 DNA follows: TGCGCCAGCAGCTTGGGGACAGGTGTGGGCGAAAAACTGTTTTTT.

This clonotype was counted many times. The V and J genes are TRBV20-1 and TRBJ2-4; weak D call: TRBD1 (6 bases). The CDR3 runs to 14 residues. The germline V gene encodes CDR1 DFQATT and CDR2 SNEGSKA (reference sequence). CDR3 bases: TGCAGCGCCAATTCAGGGGCGTCCAAAAACATTCAGTACTTC. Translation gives CSANSGASKNIQYF.

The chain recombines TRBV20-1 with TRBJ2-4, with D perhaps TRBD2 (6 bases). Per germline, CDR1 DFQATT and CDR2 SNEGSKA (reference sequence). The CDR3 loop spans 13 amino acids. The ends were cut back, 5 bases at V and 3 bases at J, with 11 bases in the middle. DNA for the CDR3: TGCAGTGCTGAGACAGCGGGCAAAAACATTCAGTACTTC. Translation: CSAETAGKNIQYF.

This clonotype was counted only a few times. Written as DNA, the CDR3 is TGCAGTGCTAGAGATGGCGCCTCCTCTGGAAACACCATATATTTT. It encodes CSARDGASSGNTIYF. The chain is built from TRBV20-1 and TRBJ1-3, with D unclear. The CDR3 contains 15 residues. Per germline, CDR1 DFQATT and CDR2 SNEGSKA (reference sequence). The V end was cut by 0 bases, the J end by 0 bases, with 9 bases between.

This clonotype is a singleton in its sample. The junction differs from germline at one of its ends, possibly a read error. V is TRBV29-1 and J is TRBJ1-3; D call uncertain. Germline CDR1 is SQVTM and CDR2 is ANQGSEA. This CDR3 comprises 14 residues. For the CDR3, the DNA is TGCAGCATTGAAGCCTGGGACTCTGGAAACACCATATATTTT. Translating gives CSIEAWDSGNTIYF.

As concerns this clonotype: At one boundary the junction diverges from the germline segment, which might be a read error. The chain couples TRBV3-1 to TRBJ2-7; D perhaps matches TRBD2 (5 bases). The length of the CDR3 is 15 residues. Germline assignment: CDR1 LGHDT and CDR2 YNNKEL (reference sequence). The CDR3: CAGSQGGQFTYEQYF. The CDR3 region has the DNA TGTGCCGGCAGCCAAGGAGGTCAGTTCACCTACGAGCAGTACTTC.

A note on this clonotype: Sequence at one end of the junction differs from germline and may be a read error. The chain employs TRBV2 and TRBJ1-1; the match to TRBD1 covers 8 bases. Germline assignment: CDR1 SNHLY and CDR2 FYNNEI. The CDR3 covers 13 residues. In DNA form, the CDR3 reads TGTGCCAGCAGTGACGACAGGGGAACTGAAGCTTCCTTT. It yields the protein CASSDDRGTEASF.

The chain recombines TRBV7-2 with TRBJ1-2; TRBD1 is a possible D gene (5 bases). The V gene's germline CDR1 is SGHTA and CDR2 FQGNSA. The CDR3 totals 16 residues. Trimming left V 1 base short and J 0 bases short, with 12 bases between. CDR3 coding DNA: TGTGCCAGCAGCTTAGAAAGGGGTATTGCTAACTATGGCTACACCTTC. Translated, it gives CASSLERGIANYGYTF. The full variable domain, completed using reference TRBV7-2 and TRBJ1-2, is GAGVSQSPSNKVTEKGKDVELRCDPISGHTALYWYRQSLGQGLEFLIYFQGNSAPDKSGLPSDRFSAERTGGSVSTLTIQRTQQEDSAVYLCASSLERGIANYGYTFGSGTRLTVV.

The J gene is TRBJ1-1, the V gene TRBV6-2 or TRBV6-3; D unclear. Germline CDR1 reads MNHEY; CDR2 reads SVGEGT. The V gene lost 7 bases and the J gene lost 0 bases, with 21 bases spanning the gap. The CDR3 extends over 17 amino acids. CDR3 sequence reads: CASTLSIGGDMNTEAFF. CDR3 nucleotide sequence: TGTGCCAGCACCCTCTCGATTGGAGGCGATATGAACACTGAAGCTTTCTTT.